This T cell receptor beta chain was captured by sequencing in a study of neoadjuvant nivolumab and ipilimumab in lung cancer. Study observations and caveats: A small number of samples were TCR sequenced. Higher pretherapy blood TCR richness went with higher resected-tumor richness. From pretherapy to surgery, tumor richness and clonality rose with dual therapy.

CDR1 is SEHNR, CDR2 FQNEAQ, per germline (reference sequence). The junction had 10 bases not matched to a gene; V was cut back by 8 bases and J by 3 bases. The CDR3 runs 14 residues. Assay used: immunoSEQ multiplex PCR; TCRdb lists only in-frame clones, some missing. The table lists 25,000 to 35,000 clones, 90% of them singletons. Notes on this clone: The antigen is not known.

Sequenced here: peripheral blood, sampled after neoadjuvant nivolumab, alone or with ipilimumab, at or shortly before surgery. This clonotype originated in an adult with non-small cell lung cancer. V is TRBV7-9 and J is TRBJ2-7; 7 positions match TRBD2. The CDR3 DNA reads TGTGCCAGCTCGCCGGGGGGAGGCGGCTACGAGCAGTACTTC. It encodes CASSPGGGGYEQYF.